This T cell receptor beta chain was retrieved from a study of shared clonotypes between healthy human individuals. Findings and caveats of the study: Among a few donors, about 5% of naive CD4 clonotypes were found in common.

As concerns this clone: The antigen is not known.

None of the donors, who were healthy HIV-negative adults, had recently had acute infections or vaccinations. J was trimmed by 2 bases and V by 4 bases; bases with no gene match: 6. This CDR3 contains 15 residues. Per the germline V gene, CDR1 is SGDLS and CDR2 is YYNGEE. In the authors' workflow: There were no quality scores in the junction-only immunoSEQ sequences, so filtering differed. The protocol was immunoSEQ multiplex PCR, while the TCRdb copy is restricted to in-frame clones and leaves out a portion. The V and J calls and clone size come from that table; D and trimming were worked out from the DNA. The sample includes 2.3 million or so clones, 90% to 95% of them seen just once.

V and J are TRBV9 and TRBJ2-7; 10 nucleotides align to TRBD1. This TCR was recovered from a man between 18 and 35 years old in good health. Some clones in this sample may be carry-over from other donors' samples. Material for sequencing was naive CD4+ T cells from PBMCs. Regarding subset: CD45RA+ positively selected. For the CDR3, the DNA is TGTGCCAGCAGCTCGGGGACAGGGGCGACCTACGAGCAGTACTTC. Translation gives CASSSGTGATYEQYF.